This T cell receptor beta chain was documented in a study of blood T cell repertoires in COVID-19. Study details: T cells, B-cell-depleted T cells, or PBMCs supplied cDNA or gDNA.

In the study's own analysis: Amplification of reference gene primers was used by the study to estimate nucleated cell counts. The repertoire was sequenced with immunoSEQ multiplex PCR; TCRdb's copy has only in-frame clones and lacks some. V, J and clone size reflect that table, while D and trimming were determined from the DNA. The sample yields fewer than 200,000 clones, nearly 80% seen once. This clonotype originated in a woman aged 65 to 85 with acute or convalescent COVID-19. Source material: peripheral blood.

The CDR3 loop reads CASSWTGARGEQYF. The CDR3 nucleotides are TGTGCCAGCAGCTGGACAGGGGCGAGAGGCGAGCAGTACTTC. The V gene is TRBV5-4, the J gene TRBJ2-7, with TRBD1 matching 9 bases. The germline CDR1 and CDR2 sequences are SGHNT and YYREEE (reference sequence). The V and J ends lost 3 bases and 6 bases, in that order; junction bases with no gene match: 7. CDR3 length: 14 amino acids.